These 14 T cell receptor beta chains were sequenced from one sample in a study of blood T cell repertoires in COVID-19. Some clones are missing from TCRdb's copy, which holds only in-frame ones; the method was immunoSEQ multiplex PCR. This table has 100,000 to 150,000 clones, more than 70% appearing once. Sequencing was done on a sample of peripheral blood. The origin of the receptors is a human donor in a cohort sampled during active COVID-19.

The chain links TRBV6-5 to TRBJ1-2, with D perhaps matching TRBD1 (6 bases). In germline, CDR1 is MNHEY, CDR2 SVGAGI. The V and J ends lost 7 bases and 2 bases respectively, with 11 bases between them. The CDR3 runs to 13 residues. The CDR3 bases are TGTGCCAGCACCCAGGGGCAGAACTATGGCTACACCTTC. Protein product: CASTQGQNYGYTF.

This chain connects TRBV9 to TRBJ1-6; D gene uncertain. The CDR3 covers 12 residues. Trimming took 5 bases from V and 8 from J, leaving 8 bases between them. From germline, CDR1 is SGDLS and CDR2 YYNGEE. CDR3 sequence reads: CASRAGDSPLHF. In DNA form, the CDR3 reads TGTGCCAGCAGAGCCGGGGATTCACCCCTCCACTTT.

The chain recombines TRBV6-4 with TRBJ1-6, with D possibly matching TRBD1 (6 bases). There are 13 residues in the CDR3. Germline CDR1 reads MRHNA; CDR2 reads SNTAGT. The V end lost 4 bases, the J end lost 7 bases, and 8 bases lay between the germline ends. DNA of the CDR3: TGTGCCAGCAGTGTCACAGGGAATTCACCCCTCCACTTT. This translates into CASSVTGNSPLHF.

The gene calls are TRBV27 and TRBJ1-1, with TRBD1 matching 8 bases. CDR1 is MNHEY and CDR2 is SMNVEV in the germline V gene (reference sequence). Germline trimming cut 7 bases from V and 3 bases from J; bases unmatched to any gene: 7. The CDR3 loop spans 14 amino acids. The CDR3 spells CASIRETGDTEAFF. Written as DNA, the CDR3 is TGTGCCAGCATAAGAGAGACAGGGGACACTGAAGCTTTCTTT.

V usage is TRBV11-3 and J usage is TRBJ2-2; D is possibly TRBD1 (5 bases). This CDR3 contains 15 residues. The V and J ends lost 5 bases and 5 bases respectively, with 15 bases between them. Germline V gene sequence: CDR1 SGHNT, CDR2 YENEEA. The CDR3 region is CASSLPTGKTGELFF. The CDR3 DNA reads TGTGCCAGCAGCCTCCCCACAGGAAAAACCGGGGAGCTGTTTTTT.

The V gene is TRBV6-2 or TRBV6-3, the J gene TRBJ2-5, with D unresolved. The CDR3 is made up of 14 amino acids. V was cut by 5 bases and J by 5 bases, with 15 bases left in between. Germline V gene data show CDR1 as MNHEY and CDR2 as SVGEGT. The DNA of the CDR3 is TGTGCCAGCAGTATCACCTTTGAGGCCGAGACCCAGTACTTC. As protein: CASSITFEAETQYF.

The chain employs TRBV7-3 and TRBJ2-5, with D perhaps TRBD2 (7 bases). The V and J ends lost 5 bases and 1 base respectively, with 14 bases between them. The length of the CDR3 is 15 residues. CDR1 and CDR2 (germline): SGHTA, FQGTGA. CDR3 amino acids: CASSVNGGAQETQYF. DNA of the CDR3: TGTGCCAGCAGCGTTAATGGGGGGGCCCAAGAGACCCAGTACTTC.

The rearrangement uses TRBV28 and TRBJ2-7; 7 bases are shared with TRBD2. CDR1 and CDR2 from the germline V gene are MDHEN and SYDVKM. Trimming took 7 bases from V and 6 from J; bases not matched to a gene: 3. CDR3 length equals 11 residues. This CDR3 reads CASMREREQYF. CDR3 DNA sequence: TGTGCCAGCATGCGGGAGCGCGAGCAGTACTTC. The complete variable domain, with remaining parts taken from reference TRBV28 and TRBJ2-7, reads DVKVTQSSRYLVKRTGEKVFLECVQDMDHENMFWYRQDPGLGLRLIYFSYDVKMKEKGDIPEGYSVSREKKERFSLILESASTNQTSMYLCASMREREQYFGPGTRLTVT.

The CDR3 region has the DNA TGTGCCAGCAGACCCCGGGATTACTACACAGATACGCAGTATTTT. This codes for CASRPRDYYTDTQYF. This chain links TRBV3-1 (or the pseudogene TRBV3-2) with TRBJ2-3; D might be TRBD2 (5 bases). CDR3 size: 15 residues. Germline-derived CDR1 and CDR2 are LGHDT and YNNKEL (reference sequence). Trimming removed 6 bases from V and 2 bases from J, with 15 bases in between.

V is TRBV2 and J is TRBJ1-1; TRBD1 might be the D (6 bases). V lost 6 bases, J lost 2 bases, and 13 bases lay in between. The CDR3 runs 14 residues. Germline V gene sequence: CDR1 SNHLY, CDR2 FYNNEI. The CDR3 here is CASRKGTPNTEAFF. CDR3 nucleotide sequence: TGTGCCAGCAGAAAGGGGACACCTAACACTGAAGCTTTCTTT.

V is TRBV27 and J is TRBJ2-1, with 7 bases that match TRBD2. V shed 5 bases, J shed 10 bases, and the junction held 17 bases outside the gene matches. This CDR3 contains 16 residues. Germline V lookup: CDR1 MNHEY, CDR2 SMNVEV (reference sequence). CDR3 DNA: TGTGCCAGCAGTCCCTACCGGGCGGGAGCCCTTGGAGAGCAGTTCTTC. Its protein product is CASSPYRAGALGEQFF.

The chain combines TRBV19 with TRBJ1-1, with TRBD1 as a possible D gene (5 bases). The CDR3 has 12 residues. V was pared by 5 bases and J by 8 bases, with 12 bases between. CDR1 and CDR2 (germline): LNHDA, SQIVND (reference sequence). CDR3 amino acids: CASSLKGKEAFF. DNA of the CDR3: TGTGCCAGTAGTTTGAAGGGGAAAGAAGCTTTCTTT.

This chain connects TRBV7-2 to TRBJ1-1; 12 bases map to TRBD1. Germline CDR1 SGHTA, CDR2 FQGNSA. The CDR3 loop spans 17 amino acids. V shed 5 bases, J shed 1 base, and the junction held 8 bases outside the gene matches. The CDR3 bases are TGTGCCAGCAGCGTCCGGGACAGGGGGCTATCGAACACTGAAGCTTTCTTT. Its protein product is CASSVRDRGLSNTEAFF.

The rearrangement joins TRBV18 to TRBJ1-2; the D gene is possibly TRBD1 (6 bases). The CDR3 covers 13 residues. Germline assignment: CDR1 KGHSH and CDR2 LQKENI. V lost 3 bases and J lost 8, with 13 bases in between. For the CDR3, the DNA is TGTGCCAGCTCACCTAAACAGGGTCTCGGCTACACCTTC. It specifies CASSPKQGLGYTF.